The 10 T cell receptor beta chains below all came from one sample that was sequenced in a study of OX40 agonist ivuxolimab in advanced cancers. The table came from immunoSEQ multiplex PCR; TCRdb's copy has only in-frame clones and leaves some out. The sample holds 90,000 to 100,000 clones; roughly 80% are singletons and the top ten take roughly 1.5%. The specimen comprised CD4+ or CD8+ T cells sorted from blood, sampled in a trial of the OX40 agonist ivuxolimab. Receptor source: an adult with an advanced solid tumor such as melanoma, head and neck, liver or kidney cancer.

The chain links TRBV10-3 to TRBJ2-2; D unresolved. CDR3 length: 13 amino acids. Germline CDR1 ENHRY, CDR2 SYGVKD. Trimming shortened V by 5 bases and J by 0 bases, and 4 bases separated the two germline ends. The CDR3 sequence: CAISRTNTGELFF. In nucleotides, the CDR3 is TGTGCCATCAGTCGGACGAACACCGGGGAGCTGTTTTTT.

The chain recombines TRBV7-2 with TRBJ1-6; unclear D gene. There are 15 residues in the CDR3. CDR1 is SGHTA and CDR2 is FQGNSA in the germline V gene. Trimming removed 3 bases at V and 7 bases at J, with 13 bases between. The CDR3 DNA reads TGTGCCAGCAGCTTGGTAAGCCCCAGGAATTCACCCCTCCACTTT. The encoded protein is CASSLVSPRNSPLHF.

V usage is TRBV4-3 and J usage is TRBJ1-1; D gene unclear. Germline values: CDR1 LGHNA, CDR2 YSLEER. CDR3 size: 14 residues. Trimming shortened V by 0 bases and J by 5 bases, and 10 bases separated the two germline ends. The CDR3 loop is CASSQDKVFTEAFF. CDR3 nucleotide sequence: TGCGCCAGCAGCCAAGATAAGGTTTTTACTGAAGCTTTCTTT.

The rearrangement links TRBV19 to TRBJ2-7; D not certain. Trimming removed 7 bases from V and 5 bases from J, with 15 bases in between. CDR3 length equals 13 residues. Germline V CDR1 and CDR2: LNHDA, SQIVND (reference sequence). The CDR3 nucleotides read TGTGCCAGTACCGCGAATCCTAGGAACGAGCAGTACTTC. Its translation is CASTANPRNEQYF.

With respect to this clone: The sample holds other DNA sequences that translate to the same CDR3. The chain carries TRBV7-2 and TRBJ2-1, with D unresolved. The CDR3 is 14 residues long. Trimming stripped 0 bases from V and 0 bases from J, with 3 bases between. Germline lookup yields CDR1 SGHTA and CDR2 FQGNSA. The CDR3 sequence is CASSLAGSYNEQFF. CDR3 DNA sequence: TGTGCCAGCAGCTTAGCCGGCTCCTACAATGAGCAGTTCTTC.

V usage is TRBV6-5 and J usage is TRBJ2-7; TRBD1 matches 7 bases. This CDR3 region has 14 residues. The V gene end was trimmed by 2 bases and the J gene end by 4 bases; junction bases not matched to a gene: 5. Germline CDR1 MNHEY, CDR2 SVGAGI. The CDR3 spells CASSYNRGGYEQYF. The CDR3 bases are TGTGCCAGCAGTTACAACAGGGGTGGATACGAGCAGTACTTC.

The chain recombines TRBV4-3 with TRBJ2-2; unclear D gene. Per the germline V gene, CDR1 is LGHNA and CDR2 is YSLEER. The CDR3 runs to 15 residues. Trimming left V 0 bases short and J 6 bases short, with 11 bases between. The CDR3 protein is CASSQDIESAGELFF. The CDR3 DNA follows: TGCGCCAGCAGCCAAGATATAGAGTCCGCCGGGGAGCTGTTTTTT.

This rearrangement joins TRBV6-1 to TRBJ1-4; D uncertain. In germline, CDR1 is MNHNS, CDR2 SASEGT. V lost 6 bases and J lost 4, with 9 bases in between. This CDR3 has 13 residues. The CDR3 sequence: CASSGHLNEKLFF. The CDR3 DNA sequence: TGTGCCAGCAGCGGCCACCTTAATGAAAAACTGTTTTTT.

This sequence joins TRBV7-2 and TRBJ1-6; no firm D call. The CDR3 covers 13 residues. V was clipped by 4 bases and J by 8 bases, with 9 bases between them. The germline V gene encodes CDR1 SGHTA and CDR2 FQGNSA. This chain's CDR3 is CASSSSGYSPLHF. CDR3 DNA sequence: TGTGCCAGCAGCTCTAGCGGTTATTCACCCCTCCACTTT.

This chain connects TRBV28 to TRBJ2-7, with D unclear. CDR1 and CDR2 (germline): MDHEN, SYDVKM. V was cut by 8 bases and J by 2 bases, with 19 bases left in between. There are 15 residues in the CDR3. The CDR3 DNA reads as TGTGCCAGCGTTTCCGGGCCCTCCAACGCCTACGAGCAGTACTTC. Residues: CASVSGPSNAYEQYF. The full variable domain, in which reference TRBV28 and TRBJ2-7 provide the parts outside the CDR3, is DVKVTQSSRYLVKRTGEKVFLECVQDMDHENMFWYRQDPGLGLRLIYFSYDVKMKEKGDIPEGYSVSREKKERFSLILESASTNQTSMYLCASVSGPSNAYEQYFGPGTRLTVT.